This T cell receptor beta chain was observed in a study of breast tumors, draining lymph nodes, adjacent tissues listed by TCRdb under 2016. Notes on the research overall: The study compared TCR beta repertoires across tumor, adjacent nontumor tissue and axillary lymph nodes from breast cancer patients. In human breast cancer, the study set out to evaluate how tumor, surrounding tissue and draining lymph node repertoires relate to one another and whether T cells may move between these sites.

The paper's findings and limits, for the study overall: The data were considered consistent with the idea that most tumor T cells come from the lymph node and then expand in tumor tissue. Tumors showed preferential V and J gene usage, and their T-cell repertoire diversity fell below that of lymph nodes yet above that of nontumor tissue. Tumor and nontumor tissue repertoires were found to be significantly more similar in luminal-like than in basal-like breast cancer. The conclusion that tumor T cells originate in lymph nodes was presented as consistent with a hypothesis rather than as directly demonstrated.

This clonotype turned up a few times. What this receptor recognizes is not known. Within one base of it there is no much larger clone, and no base qualities were kept. V loses 3 bases at its end and J loses 1 base; junction bases beyond the gene matches: 20. Sequences LGHNT (CDR1) and FRNRAP (CDR2) are obtained from the germline V gene. There are 20 amino acids in the CDR3, from cysteine to phenylalanine inclusive. Only the CDR3 region is kept as DNA, spanning 60 bases read in frame from base 1. Sequencing relied on an Illumina HiSeq 2000. Multiplex PCR amplification was used to generate the TCR beta chain libraries. High-throughput sequencing was used to analyze the amplified TCR beta chain products. TCRdb reanalyzed the raw reads on its own, using fastp at Q25 for trimming and MiXCR for clone calling, and kept in-frame beta chains. Rows matching on CDR3 protein sequence are summarized as one entry with the most common DNA and genes. This sample lists around 66,000 distinct CDR3 sequences; around 43% were detected once. The ten largest clones represent approximately 9.1% of the sample.

The rearrangement combines TRBV12-5 with TRBJ2-7; 8 nucleotides in the junction match TRBD1. The sequence was obtained from a female donor with breast cancer. Some clones in this sample may be carry-over from other donors' samples. The sequencing sample was made of breast tumor tissue. In nucleotide form, the sequence is TGTGCTAGTGGTTTCGCCACGTGGGGGACAGGAGCCGGGACATCCTACGAGCAGTACTTC. This encodes CASGFATWGTGAGTSYEQYF.